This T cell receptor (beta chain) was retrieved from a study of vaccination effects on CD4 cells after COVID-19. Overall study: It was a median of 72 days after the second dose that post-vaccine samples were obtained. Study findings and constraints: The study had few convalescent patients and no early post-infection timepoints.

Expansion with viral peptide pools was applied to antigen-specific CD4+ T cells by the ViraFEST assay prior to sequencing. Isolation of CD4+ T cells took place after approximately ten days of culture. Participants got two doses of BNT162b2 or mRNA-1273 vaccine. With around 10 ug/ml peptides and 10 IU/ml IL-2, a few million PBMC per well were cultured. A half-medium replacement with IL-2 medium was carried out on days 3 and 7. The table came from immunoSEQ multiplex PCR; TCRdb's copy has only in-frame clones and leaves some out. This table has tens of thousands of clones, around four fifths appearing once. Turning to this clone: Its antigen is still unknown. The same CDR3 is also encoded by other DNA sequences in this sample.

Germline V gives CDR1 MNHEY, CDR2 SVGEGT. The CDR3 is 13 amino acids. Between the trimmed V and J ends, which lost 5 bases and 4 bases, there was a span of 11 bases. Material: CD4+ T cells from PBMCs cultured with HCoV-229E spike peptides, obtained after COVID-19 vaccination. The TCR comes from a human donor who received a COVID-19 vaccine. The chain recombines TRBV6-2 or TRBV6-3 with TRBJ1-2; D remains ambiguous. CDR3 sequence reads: CASSADRGYGYTF. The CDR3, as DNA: TGTGCCAGCAGTGCGGACCGGGGCTATGGCTACACCTTC.